This T cell receptor beta chain comes out of a study of cytomegalovirus exposure and HLA in healthy donors. Whole-study context: Early released data had approximately 86 million unique TCRs, all coming from HLA-typed donors.

Study outcomes and limitations: The listing of fewer than 200 TCR beta chains classed them as cytomegalovirus-associated.

CDR1 and CDR2 (germline): MNHEY, SVGAGI. V was pared by 3 bases and J by 4 bases, with 12 bases between. The CDR3 totals 14 residues. Amplification used 60 Vbeta primers and 13 Jbeta primers. Sequencing used immunoSEQ multiplex PCR; TCRdb keeps in-frame clones, though not all of them. The specimen's table records more than 90,000 clones. Turning to this clone: Its matching antigen is unknown.

Sequencing was carried out using PBMCs. The V and J genes are TRBV6-5 and TRBJ1-1, with D maybe TRBD1 (6 bases). The sequence was obtained from a man aged 35 to 55 in good health and CMV-seropositive. The DNA for the CDR3 is TGTGCCAGCAGTTATTTGGGCAGGGGCACTGAAGCTTTCTTT. This encodes CASSYLGRGTEAFF.